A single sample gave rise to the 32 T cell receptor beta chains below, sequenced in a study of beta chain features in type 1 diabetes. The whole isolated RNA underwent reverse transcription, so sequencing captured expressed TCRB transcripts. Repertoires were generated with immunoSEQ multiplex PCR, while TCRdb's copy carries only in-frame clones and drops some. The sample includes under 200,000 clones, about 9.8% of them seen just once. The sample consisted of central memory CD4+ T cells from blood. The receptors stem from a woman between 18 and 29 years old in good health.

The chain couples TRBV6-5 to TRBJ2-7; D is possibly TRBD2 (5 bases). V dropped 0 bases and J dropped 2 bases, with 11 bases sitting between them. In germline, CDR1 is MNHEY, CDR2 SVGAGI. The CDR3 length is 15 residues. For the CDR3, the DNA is TGTGCCAGCAGTTACTCACCTAGCACCACCTACGAGCAGTACTTC. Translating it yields CASSYSPSTTYEQYF.

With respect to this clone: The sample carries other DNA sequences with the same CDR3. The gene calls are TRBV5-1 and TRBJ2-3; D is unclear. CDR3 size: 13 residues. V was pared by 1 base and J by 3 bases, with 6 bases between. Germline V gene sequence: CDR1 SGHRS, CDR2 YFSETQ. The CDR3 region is CASSLWLTDTQYF. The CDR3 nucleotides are TGCGCCAGCAGCTTGTGGCTGACAGATACGCAGTATTTT.

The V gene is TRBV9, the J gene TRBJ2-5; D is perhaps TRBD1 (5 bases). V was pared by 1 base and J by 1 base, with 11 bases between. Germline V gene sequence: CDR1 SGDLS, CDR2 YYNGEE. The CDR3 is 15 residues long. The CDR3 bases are TGTGCCAGCAGCGTAAGCGACAGACCCCAAGAGACCCAGTACTTC. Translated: CASSVSDRPQETQYF.

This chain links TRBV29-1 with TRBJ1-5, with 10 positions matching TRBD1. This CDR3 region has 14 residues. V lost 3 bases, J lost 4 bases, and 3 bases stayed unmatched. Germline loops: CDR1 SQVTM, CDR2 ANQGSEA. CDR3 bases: TGCAGCGTTGAGACAGGGGGCGTAAATCAGCCCCAGCATTTT. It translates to CSVETGGVNQPQHF.

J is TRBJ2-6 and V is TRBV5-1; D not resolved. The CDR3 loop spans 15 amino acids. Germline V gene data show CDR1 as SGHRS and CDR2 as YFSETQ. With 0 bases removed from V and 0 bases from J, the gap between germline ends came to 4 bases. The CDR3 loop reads CASSLASSGANVLTF. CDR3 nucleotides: TGCGCCAGCAGCTTGGCTAGCTCTGGGGCCAACGTCCTGACTTTC.

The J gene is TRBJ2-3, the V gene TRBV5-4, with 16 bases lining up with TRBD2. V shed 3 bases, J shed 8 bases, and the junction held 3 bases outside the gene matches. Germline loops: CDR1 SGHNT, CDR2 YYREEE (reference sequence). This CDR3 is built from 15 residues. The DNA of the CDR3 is TGTGCCAGCAGCTACGGGACTAGCGGGGGGGGTACGCAGTATTTT. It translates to CASSYGTSGGGTQYF.

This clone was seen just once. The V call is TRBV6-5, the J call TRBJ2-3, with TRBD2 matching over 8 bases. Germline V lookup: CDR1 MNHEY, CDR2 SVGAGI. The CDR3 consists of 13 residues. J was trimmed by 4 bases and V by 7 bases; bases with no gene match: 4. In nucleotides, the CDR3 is TGTGCCAGCATATCAGCGGGGGCAGATACGCAGTATTTT. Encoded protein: CASISAGADTQYF.

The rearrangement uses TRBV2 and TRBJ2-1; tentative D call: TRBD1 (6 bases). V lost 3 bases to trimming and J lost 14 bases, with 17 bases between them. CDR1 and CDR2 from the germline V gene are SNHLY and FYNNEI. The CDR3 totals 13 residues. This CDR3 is CASSEDSNSLEFF. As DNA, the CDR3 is TGTGCCAGCAGTGAGGACAGTAACTCTCTGGAGTTCTTC.

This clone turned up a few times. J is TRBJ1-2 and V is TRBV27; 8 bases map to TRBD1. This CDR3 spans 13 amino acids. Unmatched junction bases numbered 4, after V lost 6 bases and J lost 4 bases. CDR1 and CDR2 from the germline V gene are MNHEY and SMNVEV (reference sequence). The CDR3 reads CASSSQGAYGYTF. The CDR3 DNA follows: TGTGCCAGCAGCTCCCAGGGGGCCTATGGCTACACCTTC.

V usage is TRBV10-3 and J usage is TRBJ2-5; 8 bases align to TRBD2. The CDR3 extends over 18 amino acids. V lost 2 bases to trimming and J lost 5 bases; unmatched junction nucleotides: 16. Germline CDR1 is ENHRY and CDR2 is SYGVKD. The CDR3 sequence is CAISEGSGSLEEDETQYF. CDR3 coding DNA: TGTGCCATCAGTGAGGGAAGCGGGAGTCTCGAGGAAGATGAGACCCAGTACTTC.

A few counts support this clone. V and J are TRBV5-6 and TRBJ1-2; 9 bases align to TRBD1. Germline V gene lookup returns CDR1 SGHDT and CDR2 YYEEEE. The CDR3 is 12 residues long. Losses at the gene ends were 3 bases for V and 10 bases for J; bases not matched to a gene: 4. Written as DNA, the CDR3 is TGTGCCAGCAGCTCCCGGACAGGGGTCTACACCTTC. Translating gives CASSSRTGVYTF.

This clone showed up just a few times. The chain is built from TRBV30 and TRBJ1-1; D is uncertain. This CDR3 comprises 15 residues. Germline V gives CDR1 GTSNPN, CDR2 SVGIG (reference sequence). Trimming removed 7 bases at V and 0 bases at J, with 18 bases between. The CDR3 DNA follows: TGTGCCTTAGGGCCTTCCCAAGCGGTGAACACTGAAGCTTTCTTT. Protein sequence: CALGPSQAVNTEAFF.

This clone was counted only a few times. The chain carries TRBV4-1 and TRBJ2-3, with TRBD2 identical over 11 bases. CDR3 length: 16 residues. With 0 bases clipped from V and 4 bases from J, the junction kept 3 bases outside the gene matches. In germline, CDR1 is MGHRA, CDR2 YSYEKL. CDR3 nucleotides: TGCGCCAGCAGCCAAGATAGCGGGGGGGCATCAGATACGCAGTATTTT. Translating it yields CASSQDSGGASDTQYF.

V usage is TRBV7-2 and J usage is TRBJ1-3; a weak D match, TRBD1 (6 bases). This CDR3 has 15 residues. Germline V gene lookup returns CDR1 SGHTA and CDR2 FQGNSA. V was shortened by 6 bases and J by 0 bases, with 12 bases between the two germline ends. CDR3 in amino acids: CASSSQGNSGNTIYF. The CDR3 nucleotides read TGTGCCAGCAGTTCTCAGGGGAACTCTGGAAACACCATATATTTT.

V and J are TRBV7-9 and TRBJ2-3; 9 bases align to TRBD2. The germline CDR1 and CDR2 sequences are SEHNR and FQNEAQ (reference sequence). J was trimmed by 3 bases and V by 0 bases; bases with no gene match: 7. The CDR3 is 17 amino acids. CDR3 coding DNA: TGTGCCAGCAGCTTAGCGCGGGCTAGCGGGAATACAGATACGCAGTATTTT. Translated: CASSLARASGNTDTQYF.

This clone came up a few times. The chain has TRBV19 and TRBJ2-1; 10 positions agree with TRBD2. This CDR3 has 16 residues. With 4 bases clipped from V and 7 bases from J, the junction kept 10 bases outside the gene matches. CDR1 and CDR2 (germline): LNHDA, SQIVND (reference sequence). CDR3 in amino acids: CASSTEAGGPFNEQFF. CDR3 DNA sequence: TGTGCCAGTAGTACAGAAGCGGGAGGGCCTTTTAATGAGCAGTTCTTC.

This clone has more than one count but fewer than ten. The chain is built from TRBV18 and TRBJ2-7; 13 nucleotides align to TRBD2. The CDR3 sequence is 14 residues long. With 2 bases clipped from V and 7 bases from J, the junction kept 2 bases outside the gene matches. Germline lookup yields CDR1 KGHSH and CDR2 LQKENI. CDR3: CASSPTSGGAEQYF. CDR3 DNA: TGTGCCAGCTCACCAACTAGCGGGGGGGCGGAGCAGTACTTC.

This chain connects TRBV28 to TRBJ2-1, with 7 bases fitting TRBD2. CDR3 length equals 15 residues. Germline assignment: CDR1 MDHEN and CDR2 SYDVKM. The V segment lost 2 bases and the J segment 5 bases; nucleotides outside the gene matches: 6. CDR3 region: CASSLKAGENNEQFF. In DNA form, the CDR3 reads TGTGCCAGCAGTTTAAAGGCGGGAGAAAACAATGAGCAGTTCTTC.

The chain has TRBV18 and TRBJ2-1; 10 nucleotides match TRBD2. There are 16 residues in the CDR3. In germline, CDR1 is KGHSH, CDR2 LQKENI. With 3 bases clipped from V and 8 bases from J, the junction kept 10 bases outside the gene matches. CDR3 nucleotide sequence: TGTGCCAGCTCACCCCAGAGCGGGGGGGGCCGATATGAGCAGTTCTTC. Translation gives CASSPQSGGGRYEQFF.

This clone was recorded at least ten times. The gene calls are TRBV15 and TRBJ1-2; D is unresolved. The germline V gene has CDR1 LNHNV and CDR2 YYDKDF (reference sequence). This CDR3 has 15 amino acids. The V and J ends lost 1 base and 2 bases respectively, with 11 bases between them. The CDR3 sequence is CATSRAPQKNYGYTF. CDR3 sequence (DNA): TGTGCCACCAGCAGAGCGCCACAGAAAAACTATGGCTACACCTTC.

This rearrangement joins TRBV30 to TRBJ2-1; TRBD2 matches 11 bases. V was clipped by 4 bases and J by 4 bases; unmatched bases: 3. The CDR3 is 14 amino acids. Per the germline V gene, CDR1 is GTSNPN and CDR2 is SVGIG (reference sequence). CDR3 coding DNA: TGTGCCTGGATGGTAGCGGGAGGGTACAATGAGCAGTTCTTC. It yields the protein CAWMVAGGYNEQFF.

Here the CDR3 DNA reads TGTGCCAGCAGCTTAGCGCACACGTCTAACACTGAAGCTTTCTTT. Protein product: CASSLAHTSNTEAFF. The V and J genes are TRBV7-2 and TRBJ1-1; D call uncertain. The CDR3 extends over 15 amino acids. Trimming shortened V by 0 bases and J by 2 bases, and 10 bases separated the two germline ends. In germline, CDR1 is SGHTA, CDR2 FQGNSA.

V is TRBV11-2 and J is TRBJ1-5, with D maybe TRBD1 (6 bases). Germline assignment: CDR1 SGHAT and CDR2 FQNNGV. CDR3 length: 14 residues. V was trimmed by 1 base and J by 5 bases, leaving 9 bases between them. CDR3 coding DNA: TGTGCCAGCAGCTTAGGGGGACACTATCAGCCCCAGCATTTT. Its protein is CASSLGGHYQPQHF.

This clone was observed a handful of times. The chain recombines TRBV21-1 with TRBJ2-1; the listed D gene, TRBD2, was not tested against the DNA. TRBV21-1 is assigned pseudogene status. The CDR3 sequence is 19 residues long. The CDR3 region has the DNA TGTGCCAGCAGCAAAAGACCGACTAGCGGGGGCCTCTCCTACAATGAGCAGTTCTTC. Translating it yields CASSKRPTSGGLSYNEQFF.

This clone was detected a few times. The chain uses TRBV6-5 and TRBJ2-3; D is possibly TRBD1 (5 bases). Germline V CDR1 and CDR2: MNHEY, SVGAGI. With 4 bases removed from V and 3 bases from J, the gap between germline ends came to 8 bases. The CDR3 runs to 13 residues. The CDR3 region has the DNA TGTGCCAGCAGTTCAGCAGGGACAGATACGCAGTATTTT. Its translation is CASSSAGTDTQYF.

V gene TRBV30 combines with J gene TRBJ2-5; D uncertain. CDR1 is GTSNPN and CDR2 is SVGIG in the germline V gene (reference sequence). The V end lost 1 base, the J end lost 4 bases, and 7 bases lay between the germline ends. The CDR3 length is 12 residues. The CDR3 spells CAWSDARETQYF. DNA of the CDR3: TGTGCCTGGAGTGATGCGAGAGAGACCCAGTACTTC.

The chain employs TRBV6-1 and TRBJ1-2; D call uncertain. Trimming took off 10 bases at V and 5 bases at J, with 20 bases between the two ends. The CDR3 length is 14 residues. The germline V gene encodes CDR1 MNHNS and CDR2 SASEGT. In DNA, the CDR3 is TGTGCCACGCGGGCTCCCCTAGGACGTTATGGCTACACCTTC. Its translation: CATRAPLGRYGYTF.

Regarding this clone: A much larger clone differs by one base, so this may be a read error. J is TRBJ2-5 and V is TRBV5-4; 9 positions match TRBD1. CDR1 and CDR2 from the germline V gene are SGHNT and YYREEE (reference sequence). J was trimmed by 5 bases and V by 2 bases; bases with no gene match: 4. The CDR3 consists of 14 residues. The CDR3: CASSLQGARETQYF. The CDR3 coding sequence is TGTGCCAGCAGCTTACAGGGGGCGCGGGAGACCCAGTACTTC. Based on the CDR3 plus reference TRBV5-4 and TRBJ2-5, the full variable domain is ETGVTQSPTHLIKTRGQQVTLRCSSQSGHNTVSWYQQALGQGPQFIFQYYREEENGRGNFPPRFSGLQFPNYSSELNVNALELDDSALYLCASSLQGARETQYFGPGTRLLVL.

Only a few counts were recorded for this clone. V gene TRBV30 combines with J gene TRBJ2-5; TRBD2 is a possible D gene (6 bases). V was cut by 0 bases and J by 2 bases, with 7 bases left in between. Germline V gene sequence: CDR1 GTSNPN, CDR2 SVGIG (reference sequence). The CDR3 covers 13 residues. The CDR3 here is CAWSVGGQETQYF. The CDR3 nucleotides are TGTGCCTGGAGTGTTGGGGGGCAAGAGACCCAGTACTTC.

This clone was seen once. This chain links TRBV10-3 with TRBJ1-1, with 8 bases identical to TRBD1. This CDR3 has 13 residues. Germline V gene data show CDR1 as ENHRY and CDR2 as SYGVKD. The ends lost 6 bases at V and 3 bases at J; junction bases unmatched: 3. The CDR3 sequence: CAIRQTGDTEAFF. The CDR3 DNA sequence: TGTGCCATCAGGCAGACAGGGGACACTGAAGCTTTCTTT.

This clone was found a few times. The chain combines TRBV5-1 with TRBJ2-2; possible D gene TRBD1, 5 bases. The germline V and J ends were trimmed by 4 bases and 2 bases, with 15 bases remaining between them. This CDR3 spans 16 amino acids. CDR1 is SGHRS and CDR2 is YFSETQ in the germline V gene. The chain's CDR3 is CASSRSDSLNTGELFF. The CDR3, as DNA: TGCGCCAGCAGCCGATCTGACAGCCTTAACACCGGGGAGCTGTTTTTT.

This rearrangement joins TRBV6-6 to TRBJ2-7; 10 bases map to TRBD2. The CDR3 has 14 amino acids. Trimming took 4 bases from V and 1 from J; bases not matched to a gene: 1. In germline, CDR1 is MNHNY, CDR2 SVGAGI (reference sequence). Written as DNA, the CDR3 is TGTGCCAGCAGTTTTAGCGGGAGGTCCTACGAGCAGTACTTC. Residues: CASSFSGRSYEQYF.